The 8 T cell receptor beta chains below all came from one sample that was sequenced in a study of OX40 agonist ivuxolimab in advanced cancers. The library was prepared using the immunoSEQ multiplex PCR assay. In TCRdb, the immuneACCESS table is reduced to in-frame sequences with V and J assigned. These tables do not hold every clone; where another copy was compared, an unresolved V gene accounts for under half, and the others remain unexplained. This sample has about 91,000 clones in its table, and approximately 89% of those were observed once. About 4.5% of the sample is held by the ten biggest clonotypes. This material consisted of CD4+ or CD8+ T cells sorted from blood, taken in a trial of the OX40 agonist ivuxolimab. Receptors were obtained from an adult with an advanced solid tumor such as melanoma, head and neck, liver or kidney cancer.

The CDR3 sequence is CAWSWTGGYQPQHF. The CDR3 nucleotides read TGTGCCTGGAGCTGGACAGGGGGCTATCAGCCCCAGCATTTT. V gene TRBV30 combines with J gene TRBJ1-5, with TRBD1 identical over 11 bases. The V and J ends lost 3 bases and 5 bases, in that order; junction bases with no gene match: 3. CDR1 and CDR2 from the germline V gene are GTSNPN and SVGIG (reference sequence). The CDR3 runs to 14 residues.

The chain recombines TRBV6-1 with TRBJ1-1; possible D gene TRBD1, 5 bases. V lost 5 bases to trimming and J lost 5 bases, with 15 bases between them. The CDR3 consists of 14 residues. Germline CDR1 reads MNHNS; CDR2 reads SASEGT. The CDR3 DNA reads as TGTGCCAGCAGTAAAGGTGGGGGGGAGACTGAAGCTTTCTTT. The encoded protein is CASSKGGGETEAFF.

V and J are TRBV7-2 and TRBJ2-1; TRBD2 matches at 10 bases. Trimming cost V 1 base and J 5 bases; bases outside gene matches: 5. The CDR3 runs to 16 residues. Germline V gives CDR1 SGHTA, CDR2 FQGNSA. CDR3 in amino acids: CASSLVASGSHNEQFF. The CDR3, as DNA: TGTGCCAGCAGCTTAGTCGCTAGCGGGAGCCACAATGAGCAGTTCTTC.

J is TRBJ1-5 and V is TRBV6-6; 7 nucleotides line up with TRBD1. Germline V lookup: CDR1 MNHNY, CDR2 SVGAGI (reference sequence). The CDR3 is 15 amino acids. Trimming cost V 6 bases and J 9 bases; bases outside gene matches: 14. Here the CDR3 reads CASRQNRDRHSPQHF. In DNA, the CDR3 is TGTGCCAGCAGACAAAACCGGGACAGACATTCGCCCCAGCATTTT.

V usage is TRBV4-1 and J usage is TRBJ1-4; D uncertain. Germline V gene sequence: CDR1 MGHRA, CDR2 YSYEKL. The V gene lost 0 bases and the J gene lost 7 bases, with 15 bases spanning the gap. The CDR3 spans 16 residues. CDR3 coding DNA: TGCGCCAGCAGCCAAGAGCGGGAGGGATTAAGTGAAAAACTGTTTTTT. It specifies CASSQEREGLSEKLFF.

J is TRBJ2-7 and V is TRBV7-8, with D tentatively TRBD2 (5 bases). This CDR3 region has 15 residues. The V end lost 1 base, the J end lost 3 bases, and 13 bases lay between the germline ends. The V gene's germline CDR1 is SGHVS and CDR2 FQNEAQ. Written as DNA, the CDR3 is TGTGCCAGCAGCTTAGACCCCGGGGTGGTCTACGAGCAGTACGTC. Translation: CASSLDPGVVYEQYV.

This clone was found once. The chain employs TRBV19 and TRBJ1-5; 7 positions agree with TRBD1. Losses at the gene ends were 6 bases for V and 11 bases for J; bases not matched to a gene: 13. Germline CDR1 is LNHDA and CDR2 is SQIVND (reference sequence). The CDR3 is 14 amino acids. This CDR3 reads CASSPGQSVGAQHF. The CDR3 nucleotides read TGTGCCAGTAGCCCGGGACAGAGCGTAGGGGCCCAGCATTTT.

About this clone itself: Within the sample, other DNA sequences also encode this same CDR3. This chain joins TRBV5-1 and TRBJ2-1, with TRBD1 matching 11 bases. The germline CDR1 and CDR2 sequences are SGHRS and YFSETQ. With 2 bases clipped from V and 3 bases from J, the junction kept 7 bases outside the gene matches. The CDR3 runs to 17 residues. The CDR3 nucleotides read TGCGCCAGCAGCTTAGGCTCCGGGACAGGGGGCTACAATGAGCAGTTCTTC. Its protein is CASSLGSGTGGYNEQFF.